The 15 T cell receptor beta chains presented below share a single source sample, sequenced in a study of beta chain features in type 1 diabetes. Overall study results and limits: Among all four CD4+ subsets, Type 1 diabetes patients had TCRB CDR3s that were moderately but significantly shorter.

The authors reverse transcribed all of the isolated RNA, so sequencing captured expressed TCRB transcripts. Sequencing was performed with immunoSEQ multiplex PCR; in TCRdb, only in-frame clones are kept and a portion is missing. The table includes about 120,000 clones, about 15% detected once. Their specific antigens are unknown. The sample was central memory CD4+ T cells from blood. These receptors originate from a man younger than 40 with type 1 diabetes.

This clone came up a few times. The V call is TRBV30, the J call TRBJ1-5; 7 nucleotides agree with TRBD1. The CDR3 length is 15 residues. With 3 bases clipped from V and 0 bases from J, the junction kept 5 bases outside the gene matches. Germline lookup yields CDR1 GTSNPN and CDR2 SVGIG (reference sequence). In DNA form, the CDR3 reads TGTGCCTGGAGGGTGGGACAGAATAGCAATCAGCCCCAGCATTTT. Translation gives CAWRVGQNSNQPQHF.

This clone was detected ten times or more. The J gene is TRBJ2-7, the V gene TRBV11-2; 9 bases line up with TRBD1. V lost 0 bases and J lost 5; bases outside the gene matches: 5. CDR3 length: 15 amino acids. Germline values: CDR1 SGHAT, CDR2 FQNNGV. DNA for the CDR3: TGTGCCAGCAGCTTAGAAGGGACAGGGAGTAACGAGCAGTACTTC. It translates to CASSLEGTGSNEQYF. Full variable domain (outside the CDR3, taken from reference TRBV11-2 and TRBJ2-7): EAGVAQSPRYKIIEKRQSVAFWCNPISGHATLYWYQQILGQGPKLLIQFQNNGVVDDSQLPKDRFSAERLKGVDSTLKIQPAKLEDSAVYLCASSLEGTGSNEQYFGPGTRLTVT.

The rearrangement uses TRBV6-5 and TRBJ2-5, with D hard to call. The CDR3 runs to 9 residues. V was trimmed by 11 bases and J by 3 bases, leaving 4 bases between them. Germline CDR1 is MNHEY and CDR2 is SVGAGI. The CDR3 is CAGEETQYF. Here the CDR3 DNA reads TGTGCCGGTGAAGAGACCCAGTACTTC.

This clone was counted only a few times. The CDR3 sequence: CASGQGHEQYF. The CDR3 DNA sequence: TGCGCCAGCGGACAGGGACACGAGCAGTACTTC. The V call is TRBV10-2, the J call TRBJ2-5; 8 bases are a match to TRBD1. With the DNA end fitting TRBJ2-7 better, the J assignment may be wrong. The CDR3 covers 11 residues. Germline lookup yields CDR1 WSHSY and CDR2 SAAADI.

This chain joins TRBV20-1 and TRBJ1-3, with D uncertain. The CDR3 length is 11 residues. V gave up 5 bases and J gave up 3 bases, with 5 bases separating them. Germline values: CDR1 DFQATT, CDR2 SNEGSKA (reference sequence). The CDR3 nucleotides are TGCAGTGCTCCTATTGGAAACACCATATATTTT. This encodes CSAPIGNTIYF.

This clone occurred a few times. The CDR3 nucleotides read TGCGCCAGCAGCCAAGATTACGGGGAAAACATTCAGTACTTC. Its protein is CASSQDYGENIQYF. The chain employs TRBV4-3 and TRBJ2-4; TRBD2 might be the D (5 bases). Looked up from germline, CDR1 is LGHNA and CDR2 is YSLEER. Deletions cut 0 bases from V and 5 bases from J, with 8 bases between. The CDR3 sequence is 14 residues long.

This clone has a handful of counts. The chain has TRBV18 and TRBJ1-4; 7 positions agree with TRBD1. Germline CDR1 and CDR2: KGHSH and LQKENI. The CDR3 has 15 residues. The trim removed 2 bases at V and 7 bases at J, leaving 7 bases unmatched. The CDR3 sequence is CASSPIRDSGEKLFF. CDR3 DNA sequence: TGTGCCAGCTCACCAATACGGGACAGCGGTGAAAAACTGTTTTTT.

In this sample, this clone turned up a few times. One end of the junction varies from germline; a read error may be responsible. The chain combines TRBV7-2 with TRBJ1-1; 8 bases match TRBD1. Germline lookup yields CDR1 SGHTA and CDR2 FQGNSA. This CDR3 is 12 amino acids long. CDR3 protein: CASSPDRGAGIF. In DNA, the CDR3 is TGTGCCAGCAGCCCCGACAGGGGTGCAGGCATCTTT.

This clone was detected many times. V is TRBV18 and J is TRBJ2-3; possible D gene TRBD1, 6 bases. This CDR3 region has 16 residues. Germline lookup yields CDR1 KGHSH and CDR2 LQKENI. Trimming shortened V by 6 bases and J by 3 bases, and 19 bases separated the two germline ends. CDR3 amino acids: CASSLGRDKGTDTQYF. The DNA of the CDR3 is TGTGCCAGCTCCCTCGGTAGGGACAAGGGGACAGATACGCAGTATTTT.

The rearrangement uses TRBV28 and TRBJ1-6; 10 bases fit TRBD1. V shed 11 bases and J 9 bases; nucleotides not matched to a gene: 7. CDR3 length: 13 amino acids. CDR1 is MDHEN, CDR2 SYDVKM, per germline. CDR3 amino acids: CASSDRGSSPLHF. The CDR3 DNA is TGTGCCTCCTCGGACAGGGGGAGTTCACCCCTCCACTTT.

The gene calls are TRBV7-2 and TRBJ1-2; 12 nucleotides line up with TRBD1. The CDR3 sequence is 17 residues long. Germline V gene data show CDR1 as SGHTA and CDR2 as FQGNSA. The V segment lost 3 bases and the J segment 8 bases; nucleotides outside the gene matches: 13. The CDR3 DNA is TGTGCCAGCAGCTTTAACCGGGACAGGGGGCCCCAGTCGGGCTACACCTTC. Translated, it gives CASSFNRDRGPQSGYTF.

The gene calls are TRBV5-1 and TRBJ2-5, with TRBD2 matching over 8 bases. The CDR3 consists of 13 residues. Germline lookup yields CDR1 SGHRS and CDR2 YFSETQ. After removal of 4 bases from V and 7 bases from J, the junction contained 6 bases not matched to a gene. The CDR3 bases are TGCGCCAGCAGCCCAGCGGGGGCTGGGACCCAGTACTTC. This codes for CASSPAGAGTQYF. The variable domain in full, with the rest retrieved from reference TRBV5-1 and TRBJ2-5, is KAGVTQTPRYLIKTRGQQVTLSCSPISGHRSVSWYQQTPGQGLQFLFEYFSETQRNKGNFPGRFSGRQFSNSRSEMNVSTLELGDSALYLCASSPAGAGTQYFGPGTRLLVL.

This clone was seen many times. This chain joins TRBV4-3 and TRBJ2-2; weak D call: TRBD1 (5 bases). CDR1 is LGHNA, CDR2 YSLEER, per germline. Trimming pared 2 bases from V and 0 bases from J, leaving 19 bases between. The CDR3 runs to 19 residues. CDR3 coding DNA: TGCGCCAGCAGCCAACCCCTGGGGCAGGGCCCTTCGAACACCGGGGAGCTGTTTTTT. Translation: CASSQPLGQGPSNTGELFF.

Concerning this clone: Germline and junction disagree at one end, which may indicate a read error. The chain combines TRBV7-7 with TRBJ1-1, with D possibly matching TRBD1 (6 bases). In germline, CDR1 is SSHAT, CDR2 FNYEAQ (reference sequence). The CDR3 runs to 15 residues. The DNA for the CDR3 is TGTGCTAGCAGCTTATTATCCCCAGGGGACACTGAAGCTTTCTTT. It encodes CASSLLSPGDTEAFF. The complete variable domain, with remaining parts taken from reference TRBV7-7 and TRBJ1-1, reads GAGVSQSPRYKVTKRGQDVTLRCDPISSHATLYWYQQALGQGPEFLTYFNYEAQPDKSGLPSDRFSAERPEGSISTLTIQRTEQRDSAMYRCASSLLSPGDTEAFFGQGTRLTVV.

The chain is built from TRBV18 and TRBJ2-6; D remains ambiguous. Trimming removed 2 bases at V and 2 bases at J, with 1 base between. The CDR3 has 13 residues. Germline V lookup: CDR1 KGHSH, CDR2 LQKENI. CDR3: CASSPTGANVLTF. The CDR3 nucleotides read TGTGCCAGCTCACCAACTGGGGCCAACGTCCTGACTTTC.